The present T cell receptor (beta chain) was sequenced within a study of blood T cell repertoires in COVID-19. Study as a whole: PBMCs, B-cell-depleted T cells, or T cells were the source of the cDNA or gDNA that made up the material.

As handled by the study authors: Nucleated cell number was recorded as an estimate derived from reference gene primer amplification. The repertoire was sequenced with immunoSEQ multiplex PCR; TCRdb's copy has only in-frame clones and lacks some. V, J and clone size were drawn from that table, and D and trimming were deduced from the DNA. The sample has around 160,000 clones; about 83% are singletons. CDR1 MDHEN and CDR2 SYDVKM come from the germline V gene. This CDR3 is 15 amino acids long. Losses at the gene ends were 6 bases for V and 4 bases for J; bases not matched to a gene: 10. The gene calls are TRBV28 and TRBJ2-5; 8 bases fit TRBD2. The source material was peripheral blood. This clonotype was sampled from a woman of 80 years or more with acute or convalescent COVID-19. The CDR3 DNA sequence: TGTGCCAGCAGCCCCGGGGGGGGGAGGAGAGAGACCCAGTACTTC. Translation gives CASSPGGGRRETQYF.